The clone carrying this T cell receptor (beta chain) was recorded many times. The data belong to a study of blood T cell repertoires in COVID-19. The ends lost 5 bases at V and 4 bases at J; junction bases unmatched: 6. Germline CDR1 and CDR2: MRHNA and SNTAGT. The CDR3 length is 17 residues. Produced via immunoSEQ multiplex PCR; TCRdb's table is partial and in-frame only. The table includes about 300,000 clones, around 92% detected once. The sequenced sample was peripheral blood. The rearrangement uses TRBV6-4 and TRBJ2-2, with TRBD2 matching 14 bases. The origin of this receptor is a woman aged 25-40 years with COVID-19, enrolled during active disease. The CDR3 DNA sequence: TGTGCCAGCAGTTTGACTAGCGGGGGGGCAAGCACCGGGGAGCTGTTTTTT. Amino acids: CASSLTSGGASTGELFF.